The 2 T cell receptor beta chains reported below all come from one sample, sequenced in a study of T cell responses to AZD1222 COVID-19 vaccine. Libraries were prepared by immunoSEQ multiplex PCR; TCRdb keeps only in-frame clonotypes and omits some of them. The top ten hold about 4% of the sample, which has under 150,000 clones, 75% to 90% seen once. The sample was peripheral blood, taken on day 0 of MenACWY control vaccination. Receptors originate from an adult in good health.

The chain couples TRBV6-1 to TRBJ2-1; D possibly matches TRBD1 or TRBD2 (7 bases each). V lost 2 bases, J lost 5 bases, and 16 bases lay in between. Per the germline V gene, CDR1 is MNHNS and CDR2 is SASEGT. The CDR3 covers 16 residues. The CDR3 here is CASSEQGGAIHNEQFF. In nucleotides, the CDR3 is TGTGCCAGCAGTGAACAGGGGGGGGCCATCCACAATGAGCAGTTCTTC.

This sequence joins TRBV27 and TRBJ2-1, with unresolved D. Germline CDR1 is MNHEY and CDR2 is SMNVEV (reference sequence). The V gene lost 1 base and the J gene lost 0 bases, with 19 bases spanning the gap. The CDR3 has 19 residues. The CDR3, as DNA: TGTGCCAGCAGTTTATGGACGCAGTCGAACGCATACTCCTACAATGAGCAGTTCTTC. Its protein product is CASSLWTQSNAYSYNEQFF.